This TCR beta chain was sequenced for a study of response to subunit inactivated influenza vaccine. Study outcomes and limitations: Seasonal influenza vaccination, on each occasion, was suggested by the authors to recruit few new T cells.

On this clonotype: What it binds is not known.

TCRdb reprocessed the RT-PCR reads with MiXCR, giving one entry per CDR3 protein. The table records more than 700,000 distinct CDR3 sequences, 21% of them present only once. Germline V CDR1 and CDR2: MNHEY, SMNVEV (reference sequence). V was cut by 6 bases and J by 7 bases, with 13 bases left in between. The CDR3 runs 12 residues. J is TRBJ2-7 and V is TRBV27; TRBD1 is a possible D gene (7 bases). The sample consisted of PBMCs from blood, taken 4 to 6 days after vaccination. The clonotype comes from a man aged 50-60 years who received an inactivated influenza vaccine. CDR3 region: CASRRDSGEQYF. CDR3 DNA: TGTGCCAGCAGGAGGGACAGCGGGGAGCAGTACTTC.